The sequence of this TCR beta chain was determined in a study of glioma-infiltrating T cells after dendritic cell vaccination. The CDR3 runs to 14 residues. V was clipped by 2 bases and J by 1 base, with 8 bases between them. CDR1 and CDR2 from the germline V gene are MNHNS and SASEGT. Produced via immunoSEQ multiplex PCR; TCRdb's table is partial and in-frame only. This table holds nearly 85,000 clones, 70% to 90% found once. The sample consisted of blood, taken before dendritic cell vaccination. The chain carries TRBV6-1 and TRBJ1-1; D ambiguous. The sequence was collected from a human donor with glioblastoma. CDR3 region: CASSEKEWNTEAFF. Written as DNA, the CDR3 is TGTGCCAGCAGTGAAAAAGAGTGGAACACTGAAGCTTTCTTT.